The 16 T cell receptor beta chains presented below share a single source sample, sequenced in a study of blood T cells in healthy people across ages. Combining a sample-barcoded 5' primer with a J-beta primer mix, a second PCR ran for about 6 to 11 cycles. A single record per CDR3 protein comes from TCRdb applying MiXCR to the 5' RACE reads. This table has 700,000 or so distinct CDR3 sequences, over 40% appearing once. The specimen was blood. Receptors originate from a man of 80 years or more in good health.

The chain recombines TRBV28 with TRBJ2-4, with 9 bases matching TRBD2. The J call is in doubt because the DNA end fits TRBJ2-7 better. CDR1 MDHEN and CDR2 SYDVKM come from the germline V gene. The CDR3 spans 15 residues. CDR3 bases: TGTGCCAGCAGCTCTCTAGCGGGGAGAGCCTACGAGCAGTACTTC. Amino acids: CASSSLAGRAYEQYF.

This rearrangement joins TRBV20-1 to TRBJ2-1; 11 nucleotides line up with TRBD2. This CDR3 spans 17 amino acids. The germline gives CDR1 DFQATT, CDR2 SNEGSKA (reference sequence). With V trimmed by 0 bases and J by 10 bases, 14 bases remained unmatched. The CDR3 DNA reads TGCAGTGCTAGAGATGGTCTAGCGGGGGGCAAAGCAACCGAGCAGTTCTTC. Translation gives CSARDGLAGGKATEQFF.

The chain uses TRBV20-1 and TRBJ2-4, with TRBD1 identical over 7 bases. The trim removed 5 bases at V and 7 bases at J, leaving 5 bases unmatched. This CDR3 comprises 12 residues. Per the germline V gene, CDR1 is DFQATT and CDR2 is SNEGSKA (reference sequence). CDR3 residues: CSAYDRVNIQYF. CDR3 nucleotide sequence: TGCAGTGCTTACGACAGGGTTAACATTCAGTACTTC.

The chain uses TRBV20-1 and TRBJ2-7; perhaps TRBD1 as D (6 bases). The CDR3 loop spans 14 amino acids. V was trimmed by 1 base and J by 4 bases, leaving 14 bases between them. CDR1 and CDR2 from the germline V gene are DFQATT and SNEGSKA (reference sequence). This CDR3 is CSARVSRGEYEQYF. The CDR3, as DNA: TGCAGTGCTAGAGTATCCAGGGGAGAGTACGAGCAGTACTTC.

There are many counts of this clonotype. The chain recombines TRBV10-3 with TRBJ2-7; a weak D match, TRBD2 (6 bases). Germline V gene lookup returns CDR1 ENHRY and CDR2 SYGVKD. The CDR3 has 14 residues. V was clipped by 9 bases and J by 1 base, with 16 bases between them. The DNA for the CDR3 is TGTGCCATTGGAGGGCGCCAGGGATCCTACGAGCAGTACTTC. Its translation is CAIGGRQGSYEQYF.

J is TRBJ2-7 and V is TRBV7-2; D unresolved. Germline CDR1 SGHTA, CDR2 FQGNSA. Trimming removed 1 base at V and 1 base at J, with 11 bases between. The CDR3 totals 15 residues. The CDR3: CASSLDPATSYEQYF. In DNA form, the CDR3 reads TGTGCCAGCAGCTTAGACCCCGCTACGTCCTACGAGCAGTACTTC.

Of note for this clonotype: One end of the junction is discordant with germline, which a read error may explain. This chain uses TRBV10-3 with TRBJ2-1; 10 bases align to TRBD2. This CDR3 has 15 residues. CDR1 ENHRY and CDR2 SYGVKD come from the germline V gene. CDR3 protein: CAIRKAGGRADERFF. For the CDR3, the DNA is TGTGCCATCAGGAAAGCGGGAGGGCGGGCCGATGAGCGGTTCTTC.

The V call is TRBV6-6, the J call TRBJ1-1; perhaps TRBD1 as D (6 bases). Germline lookup yields CDR1 MNHNY and CDR2 SVGAGI (reference sequence). The CDR3 length is 14 residues. The V and J ends lost 7 bases and 3 bases respectively, with 15 bases between them. CDR3 sequence: CASIRGGEDTEAFF. CDR3 nucleotide sequence: TGTGCCAGCATTAGGGGGGGGGAGGACACTGAAGCTTTCTTT.

The chain recombines TRBV20-1 with TRBJ1-5, with TRBD1 identical over 8 bases. From germline, CDR1 is DFQATT and CDR2 SNEGSKA (reference sequence). V was pared by 4 bases and J by 3 bases, with 14 bases of the junction left unmatched. This CDR3 has 17 residues. The CDR3 sequence: CSAIFTGGHIFNQPQHF. CDR3 nucleotide sequence: TGCAGTGCTATTTTTACAGGGGGTCACATCTTCAATCAGCCCCAGCATTTT.

As concerns this clonotype: This may be a read error: a much more frequent sequence differs by one nucleotide. V usage is TRBV3-1 and J usage is TRBJ2-1, with TRBD2 matching 8 bases. The germline gives CDR1 LGHDT, CDR2 YNNKEL (reference sequence). The CDR3 is made up of 14 amino acids. The CDR3 sequence is CTSTDGRAYNEQFF. CDR3 in DNA: TGTACCAGCACGGACGGGAGGGCCTACAATGAGCAGTTCTTC.

About this clonotype itself: One junction end disagrees with the germline gene, perhaps due to a read error. The V call is TRBV29-1, the J call TRBJ2-3; 8 bases align to TRBD2. The CDR3 spans 14 residues. The germline CDR1 and CDR2 sequences are SQVTM and ANQGSEA. CDR3 in amino acids: CSVPGGLDTDTQYF. In DNA form, the CDR3 reads TGCAGCGTGCCCGGGGGACTAGACACAGATACACAGTATTTT.

J is TRBJ2-7 and V is TRBV15; TRBD1 aligns across 9 bases. This CDR3 comprises 14 residues. In germline, CDR1 is LNHNV, CDR2 YYDKDF (reference sequence). J lost 4 bases, V lost 3 bases, and 4 bases had no gene match. Written as DNA, the CDR3 is TGTGCCACCAGCAGTACCGGGACAGGGTACGAGCAGTACTTC. Encoded protein: CATSSTGTGYEQYF.

This clonotype has a handful of counts. The chain couples TRBV20-1 to TRBJ2-1, with TRBD2 as a possible D gene (5 bases). The V end lost 0 bases, the J end lost 0 bases, and 15 bases lay between the germline ends. This CDR3 comprises 17 residues. Germline V gene lookup returns CDR1 DFQATT and CDR2 SNEGSKA (reference sequence). The CDR3, as DNA: TGCAGTGCTAGAGATTACCTAGCCCGAAGCTCCTACAATGAGCAGTTCTTC. Its translation is CSARDYLARSSYNEQFF.

This clonotype was seen a handful of times. This chain uses TRBV6-2 or TRBV6-3 with TRBJ2-1; TRBD2 aligns across 7 bases. The J call may be wrong; the DNA end is better matched by TRBJ2-7. Germline values: CDR1 MNHEY, CDR2 SVGEGT. There are 14 residues in the CDR3. The CDR3 is CASRVSGVYNEQYF. CDR3 bases: TGTGCCAGCAGGGTGAGCGGGGTTTACAATGAGCAGTACTTC.

The chain recombines TRBV27 with TRBJ1-2; no firm D call. In germline, CDR1 is MNHEY, CDR2 SMNVEV (reference sequence). The CDR3 contains 11 residues. Trimming took off 11 bases at V and 3 bases at J, with 10 bases between the two ends. In nucleotides, the CDR3 is TGTGCCGGAGAGTGGGACTATGGCTACACCTTC. This translates into CAGEWDYGYTF.

CDR3 amino acids: CASSDPGGTSESSYNEQFF. Here the CDR3 DNA reads TGTGCCAGCAGCGACCCGGGAGGAACTAGCGAGAGCTCCTACAATGAGCAGTTCTTC. This rearrangement joins TRBV7-9 to TRBJ2-1, with 7 bases identical to TRBD2. V trimming: 5 bases; J trimming: 0 bases; junction bases outside the gene matches: 16. Looked up from germline, CDR1 is SEHNR and CDR2 is FQNEAQ (reference sequence). This CDR3 spans 19 amino acids.